These 6 T cell receptor beta chains were sequenced from one sample in a study of T cells in women clearing cervical HPV infection. Produced via immunoSEQ multiplex PCR; TCRdb's table is partial and in-frame only. This repertoire includes approximately 41,000 clones. The sequenced sample consisted of blood buffy coat. Receptors were obtained from a woman aged 18 to 75 with a cervical HPV16 infection that either progressed to CIN3+ or cleared (not recorded which).

In the case of this clone: The read falls 3 residues short of the CDR3 end, and the missing part is taken from the germline J gene. The rearrangement links TRBV18 to TRBJ2-1; D is unclear. This CDR3 contains 13 residues. Germline values: CDR1 KGHSH, CDR2 LQKENI. V shed 3 bases and J shed 5 bases, with 8 bases lying between them. CDR3: CASSPGQHNEQFF. The DNA read from the CDR3 is TGTGCCAGCTCACCGGGCCAGCACAATGAG.

A word on this clone: The read comes to an end 3 residues before the CDR3 does, leaving the germline J gene to fill in the end. The chain carries TRBV11-2 and TRBJ1-2, with TRBD1 as a possible D gene (6 bases). The CDR3 totals 13 residues. Germline CDR1 SGHAT, CDR2 FQNNGV. The CDR3 protein is CASSLPRGGGYTF. The DNA read from the CDR3 is TGTGCCAGCAGCTTACCAAGGGGGGGAGGC.

Turning to this clone: The DNA ends 3 residues before the CDR3 does, and the rest of the CDR3 is filled in from the germline J gene. This sequence joins TRBV28 and TRBJ2-4; D not resolved. Trimming removed 10 bases from V and 1 base from J, with 8 bases in between. Germline V gives CDR1 MDHEN, CDR2 SYDVKM. The CDR3 consists of 12 residues. The CDR3 loop is CATAVAKNIQYF. CDR3 DNA (partial): TGTGCCACCGCGGTCGCCAAAAACATT. Full variable domain (missing parts from reference TRBV28 and TRBJ2-4): DVKVTQSSRYLVKRTGEKVFLECVQDMDHENMFWYRQDPGLGLRLIYFSYDVKMKEKGDIPEGYSVSREKKERFSLILESASTNQTSMYLCATAVAKNIQYFGAGTRLSVL.

For this clone: The read gets to within 3 residues of the CDR3 end, and the germline J gene fills in the rest. The rearrangement joins TRBV6-1 to TRBJ1-2, with D uncertain. V was cut by 1 base and J by 4 bases, with 10 bases left in between. The CDR3 runs 14 residues. Germline lookup yields CDR1 MNHNS and CDR2 SASEGT. The sequenced part of the CDR3 DNA is TGTGCCAGCAGTGAAGAGCTAACTATCTATGGC. This codes for CASSEELTIYG. The CDR3 in its entirety is CASSEELTIYGYTF.

Details on this clone: The CDR3 end lies 3 residues beyond the end of the read and is filled in from the germline J gene. This rearrangement joins TRBV28 to TRBJ2-7, with 7 nucleotides matching TRBD1. CDR1 and CDR2 (germline): MDHEN, SYDVKM. The CDR3 is 14 residues long. The junction had 5 bases not matched to a gene; V was cut back by 4 bases and J by 2 bases. CDR3 DNA, as far as it was read: TGTGCCAGCAGTTCCGGACAGGAGACCTACGAG. Protein sequence: CASSSGQETYE. The entire CDR3 protein reads CASSSGQETYEQYF.

Turning to this clone: The CDR3 end lies 3 residues beyond the end of the read and is filled in from the germline J gene. V is TRBV20-1 and J is TRBJ2-1; D gene unclear. This CDR3 has 13 amino acids. Looked up from germline, CDR1 is DFQATT and CDR2 is SNEGSKA (reference sequence). Trimming took off 1 base at V and 2 bases at J, with 6 bases between the two ends. CDR3 bases read: TGCAGTGCTAGAGTCAGGACCTACAATGAG. This sequence encodes CSARVRTYNE. The full CDR3 sequence reads CSARVRTYNEQFF.